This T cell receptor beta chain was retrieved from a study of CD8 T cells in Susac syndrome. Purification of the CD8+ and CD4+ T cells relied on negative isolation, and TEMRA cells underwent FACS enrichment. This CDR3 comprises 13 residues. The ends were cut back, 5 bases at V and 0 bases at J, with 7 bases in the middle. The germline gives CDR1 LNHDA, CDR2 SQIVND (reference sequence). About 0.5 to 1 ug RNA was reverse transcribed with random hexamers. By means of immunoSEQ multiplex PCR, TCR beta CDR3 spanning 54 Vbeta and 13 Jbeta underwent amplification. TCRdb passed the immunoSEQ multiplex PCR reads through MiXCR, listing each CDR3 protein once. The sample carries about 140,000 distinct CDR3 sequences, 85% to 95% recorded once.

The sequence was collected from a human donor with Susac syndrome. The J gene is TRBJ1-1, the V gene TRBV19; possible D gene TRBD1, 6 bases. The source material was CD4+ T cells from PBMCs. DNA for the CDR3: TGTGCCAGTAGTGGGACAATGAACACTGAAGCTTTCTTT. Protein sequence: CASSGTMNTEAFF.